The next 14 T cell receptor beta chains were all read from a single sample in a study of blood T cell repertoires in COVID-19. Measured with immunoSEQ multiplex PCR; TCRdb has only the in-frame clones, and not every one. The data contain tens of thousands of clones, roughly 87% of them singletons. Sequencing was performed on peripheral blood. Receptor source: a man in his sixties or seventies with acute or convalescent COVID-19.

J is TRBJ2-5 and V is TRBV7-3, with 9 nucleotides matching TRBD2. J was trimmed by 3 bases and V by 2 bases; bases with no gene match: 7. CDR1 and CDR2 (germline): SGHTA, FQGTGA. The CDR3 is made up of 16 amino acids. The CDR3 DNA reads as TGTGCCAGCAGCTTAGGGGAGGCTAGCGGGGAAGAGACCCAGTACTTC. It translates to CASSLGEASGEETQYF.

The CDR3 region has the DNA TGTGCCAGCAGGAAACTAGCGAGCGCCGGGGAGCTGTTTTTT. Protein product: CASRKLASAGELFF. The chain recombines TRBV6-5 with TRBJ2-2; 7 nucleotides align to TRBD2. Germline loops: CDR1 MNHEY, CDR2 SVGAGI. J was trimmed by 6 bases and V by 6 bases; bases with no gene match: 7. The CDR3 sequence is 14 residues long.

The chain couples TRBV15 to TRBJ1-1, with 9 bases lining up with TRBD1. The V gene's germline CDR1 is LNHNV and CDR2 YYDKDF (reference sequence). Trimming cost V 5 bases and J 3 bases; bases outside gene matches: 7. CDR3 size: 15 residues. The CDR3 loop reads CATSGKGQGDTEAFF. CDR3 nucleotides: TGTGCCACCAGCGGGAAGGGACAGGGTGACACTGAAGCTTTCTTT.

Here the CDR3 reads CASSLQDRYYQPQHF. The CDR3 nucleotides read TGTGCCAGTAGTCTCCAGGACAGATACTATCAGCCCCAGCATTTT. The chain uses TRBV19 and TRBJ1-5, with a weak D call TRBD1 (6 bases). Per the germline V gene, CDR1 is LNHDA and CDR2 is SQIVND (reference sequence). The V and J ends lost 5 bases and 5 bases respectively, with 16 bases between them. The CDR3 covers 15 residues.

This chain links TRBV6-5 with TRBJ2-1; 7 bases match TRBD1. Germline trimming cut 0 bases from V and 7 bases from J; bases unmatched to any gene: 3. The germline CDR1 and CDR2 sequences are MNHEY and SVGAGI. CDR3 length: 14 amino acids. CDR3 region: CASSYSVQGNEQFF. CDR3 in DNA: TGTGCCAGCAGTTACTCGGTACAGGGGAATGAGCAGTTCTTC.

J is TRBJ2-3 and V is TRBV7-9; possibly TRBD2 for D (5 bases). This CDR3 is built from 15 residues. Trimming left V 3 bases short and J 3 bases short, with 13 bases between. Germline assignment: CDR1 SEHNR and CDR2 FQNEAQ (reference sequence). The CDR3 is CASSLGERPTDTQYF. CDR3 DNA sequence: TGTGCCAGCAGCTTGGGCGAGCGGCCAACAGATACGCAGTATTTT.

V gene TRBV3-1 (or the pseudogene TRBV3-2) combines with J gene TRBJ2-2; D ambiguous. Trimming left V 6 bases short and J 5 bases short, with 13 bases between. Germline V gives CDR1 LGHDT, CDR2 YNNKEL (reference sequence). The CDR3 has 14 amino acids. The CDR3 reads CASRALSATGELFF. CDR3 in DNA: TGTGCCAGCAGAGCGTTGAGCGCGACCGGGGAGCTGTTTTTT.

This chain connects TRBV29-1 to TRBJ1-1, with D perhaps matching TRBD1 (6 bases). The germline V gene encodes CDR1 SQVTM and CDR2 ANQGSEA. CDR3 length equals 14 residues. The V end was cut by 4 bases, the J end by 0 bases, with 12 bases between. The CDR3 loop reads CSVGKTGMNTEAFF. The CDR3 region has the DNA TGCAGCGTTGGAAAGACAGGAATGAACACTGAAGCTTTCTTT.

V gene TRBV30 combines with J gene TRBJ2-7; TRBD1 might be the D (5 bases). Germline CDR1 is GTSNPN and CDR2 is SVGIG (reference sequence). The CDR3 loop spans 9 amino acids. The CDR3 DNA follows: TGTGCCTGGACAGGGCTAGGGGCAGTC. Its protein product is CAWTGLGAV.

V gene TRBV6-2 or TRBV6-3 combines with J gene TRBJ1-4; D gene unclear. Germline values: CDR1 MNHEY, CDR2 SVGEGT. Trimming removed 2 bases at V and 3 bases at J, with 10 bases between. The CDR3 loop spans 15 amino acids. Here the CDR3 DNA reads TGTGCCAGCAGTTACGTACGGTCCGCTAATGAAAAACTGTTTTTT. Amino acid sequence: CASSYVRSANEKLFF.

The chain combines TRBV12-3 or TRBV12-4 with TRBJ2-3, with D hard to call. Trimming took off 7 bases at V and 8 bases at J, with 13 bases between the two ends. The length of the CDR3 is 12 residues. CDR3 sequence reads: CASTLSLSTQYF. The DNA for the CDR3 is TGTGCCAGCACCCTTAGTCTTAGTACGCAGTATTTT.

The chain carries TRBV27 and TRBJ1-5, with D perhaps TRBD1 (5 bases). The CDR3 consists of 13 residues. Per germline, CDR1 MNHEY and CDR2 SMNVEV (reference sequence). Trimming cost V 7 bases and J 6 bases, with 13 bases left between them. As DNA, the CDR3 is TGTGCCAGCAAGGAAACGGGGGGTCAGCCCCAGCATTTT. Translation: CASKETGGQPQHF.

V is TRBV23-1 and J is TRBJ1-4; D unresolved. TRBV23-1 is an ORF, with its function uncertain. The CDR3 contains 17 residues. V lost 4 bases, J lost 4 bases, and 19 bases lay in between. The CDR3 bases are TGCGCCAGCAGTCGTATTGTCCGGGGAACCTATAATGAAAAACTGTTTTTT. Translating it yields CASSRIVRGTYNEKLFF.

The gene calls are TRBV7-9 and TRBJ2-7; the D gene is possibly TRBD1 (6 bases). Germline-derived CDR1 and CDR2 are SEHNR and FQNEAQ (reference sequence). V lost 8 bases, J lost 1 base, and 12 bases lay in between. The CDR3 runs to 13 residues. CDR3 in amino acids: CASGWDTSYEQYF. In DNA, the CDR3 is TGTGCCAGCGGGTGGGACACGTCCTACGAGCAGTACTTC. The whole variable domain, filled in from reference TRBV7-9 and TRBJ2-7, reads DTGVSQNPRHKITKRGQNVTFRCDPISEHNRLYWYRQTLGQGPEFLTYFQNEAQLEKSRLLSDRFSAERPKGSFSTLEIQRTEQGDSAMYLCASGWDTSYEQYFGPGTRLTVT.